Presented here are 4 T cell receptor beta chains from one specimen sequenced in a study of OX40 agonist ivuxolimab in advanced cancers. Assay used: immunoSEQ multiplex PCR; TCRdb lists only in-frame clones, some missing. The repertoire holds approximately 61,000 clones, with 70% to 90% as singletons. The source was CD4+ or CD8+ T cells sorted from blood, collected in a trial of the OX40 agonist ivuxolimab. These receptors originate from an adult with an advanced solid tumor such as melanoma, head and neck, liver or kidney cancer.

V gene TRBV25-1 combines with J gene TRBJ2-1; D ambiguous. Germline loops: CDR1 MGHDK, CDR2 SYGVNS. The V end lost 2 bases, the J end lost 9 bases, and 11 bases lay between the germline ends. The CDR3 runs 13 residues. The CDR3 DNA is TGTGCCAGCAGTGAACCACCGACGGGTGAGCAGTTCTTC. Amino acids: CASSEPPTGEQFF.

The V and J genes are TRBV7-2 and TRBJ2-7; possible D gene TRBD2, 6 bases. Trimming took 5 bases from V and 4 from J, leaving 15 bases between them. Germline lookup yields CDR1 SGHTA and CDR2 FQGNSA. The CDR3 runs 14 residues. The CDR3 DNA sequence: TGTGCCAGCAGCCCCGGAGGGGCAGTTTACGAGCAGTACTTC. Translation gives CASSPGGAVYEQYF.

This chain connects TRBV7-2 to TRBJ2-3; TRBD2 matches 10 bases. The CDR3 spans 16 residues. The junction had 6 bases not matched to a gene; V was cut back by 5 bases and J by 1 base. Germline loops: CDR1 SGHTA, CDR2 FQGNSA. CDR3 DNA: TGTGCCAGCAGCCCCCAGCGGGGGGGCCGCACAGATACGCAGTATTTT. Protein sequence: CASSPQRGGRTDTQYF.

CDR3 sequence: CASSYDRGHLNTEAFF. CDR3 bases: TGTGCCAGCAGTTACGACAGGGGGCACCTGAACACTGAAGCTTTCTTT. The rearrangement uses TRBV6-5 and TRBJ1-1; 10 nucleotides align to TRBD1. The CDR3 has 16 amino acids. Germline CDR1 reads MNHEY; CDR2 reads SVGAGI. J gave up 0 bases and V 2 bases, and 3 bases lay outside the gene matches.